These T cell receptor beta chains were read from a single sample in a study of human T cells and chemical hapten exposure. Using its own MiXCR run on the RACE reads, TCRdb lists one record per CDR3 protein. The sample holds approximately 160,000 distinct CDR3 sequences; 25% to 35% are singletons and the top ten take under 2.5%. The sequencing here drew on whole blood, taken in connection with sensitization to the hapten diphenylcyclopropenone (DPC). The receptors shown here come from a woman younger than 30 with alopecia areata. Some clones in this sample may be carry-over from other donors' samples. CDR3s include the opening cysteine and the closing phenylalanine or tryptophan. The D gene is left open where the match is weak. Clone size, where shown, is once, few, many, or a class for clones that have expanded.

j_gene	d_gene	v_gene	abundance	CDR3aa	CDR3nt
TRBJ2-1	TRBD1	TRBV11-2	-	CASSLSQGAEFF	TGTGCCAGCAGCCTGTCCCAGGGGGCGGAGTTCTTC
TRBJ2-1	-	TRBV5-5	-	CASSPSGRSSYNEQFF	TGTGCCAGCAGCCCTTCGGGCCGGAGCTCCTACAATGAGCAGTTCTTC
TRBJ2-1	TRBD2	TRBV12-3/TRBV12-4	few	CASSRVGGGSSYNEQFF	TGTGCCAGCTCTCGCGTCGGGGGGGGCAGCTCCTACAATGAGCAGTTCTTC
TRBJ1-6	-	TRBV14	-	CASSRESYNSPLHF	TGTGCCAGCAGCAGGGAATCCTATAATTCACCCCTCCACTTT
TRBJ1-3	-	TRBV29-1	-	CSVTTSLSGNTIYF	TGCAGCGTCACCACAAGCCTCTCTGGAAACACCATATATTTT
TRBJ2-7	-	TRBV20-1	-	CSASDLYEQYF	TGCAGTGCCTCCGACCTCTACGAGCAGTACTTC
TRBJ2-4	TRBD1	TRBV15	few	CATSRPGQGAAIQYF	TGTGCCACCAGCAGGCCGGGACAGGGGGCGGCCATTCAGTACTTC
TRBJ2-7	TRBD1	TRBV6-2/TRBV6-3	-	CASSYEGQVPYEQYF	TGTGCCAGCAGTTACGAGGGACAGGTCCCCTACGAGCAGTACTTC
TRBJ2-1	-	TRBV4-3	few	CASSQDPVAGTYNEQFF	TGCGCCAGCAGCCAAGATCCCGTGGCGGGGACCTACAATGAGCAGTTCTTC
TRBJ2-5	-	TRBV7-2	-	CASSLNSGAWETQYF	TGTGCCAGCAGCTTGAATAGCGGAGCCTGGGAGACCCAGTACTTC
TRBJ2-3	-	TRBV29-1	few	CSVEAYRTDTQYF	TGCAGCGTTGAAGCTTACCGCACAGATACGCAGTATTTT
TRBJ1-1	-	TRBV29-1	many	CSVKSGFSEAFF	TGCAGCGTTAAGTCAGGGTTCTCTGAAGCTTTCTTT
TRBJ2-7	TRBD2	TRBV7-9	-	CASSSGGLDEQYF	TGTGCCAGCAGCTCGGGGGGATTGGACGAGCAGTACTTC
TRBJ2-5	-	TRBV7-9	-	CASSFRAHREIRLETQYF	TGTGCCAGCAGCTTTAGGGCACACCGGGAAATCCGTCTAGAGACCCAGTACTTC
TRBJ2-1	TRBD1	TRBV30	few	CACLPGTGPNEQFF	TGTGCCTGTCTTCCCGGGACAGGGCCCAATGAGCAGTTCTTC
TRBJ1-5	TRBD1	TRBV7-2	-	CASSLAGRGSNQPQHF	TGTGCCAGCAGCTTAGCGGGCAGGGGGAGCAATCAGCCCCAGCATTTT
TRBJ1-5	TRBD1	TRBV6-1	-	CASSPGGTAGNQSQHF	TGTGCCAGCAGTCCAGGGGGGACGGCGGGGAATCAGTCCCAGCATTTT
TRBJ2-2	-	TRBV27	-	CASSFGGKLFF	TGTGCCAGCAGTTTTGGGGGAAAGCTGTTTTTT
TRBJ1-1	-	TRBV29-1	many	CSVDGEQVLNTEAFF	TGCAGCGTTGATGGGGAACAGGTTTTGAACACTGAAGCTTTCTTT
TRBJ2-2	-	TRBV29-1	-	CSASPGRSNTGELFF	TGCAGCGCCTCCCCCGGCCGATCGAACACCGGGGAGCTGTTTTTT
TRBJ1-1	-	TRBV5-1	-	CASSLETEAFF	TGCGCCAGCAGCTTGGAAACTGAAGCTTTCTTT
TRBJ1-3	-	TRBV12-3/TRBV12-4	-	CASRRGPGNTIYF	TGTGCCAGCAGACGAGGACCTGGAAACACCATATATTTT
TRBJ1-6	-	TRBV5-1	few	CASSPRQDNSPLHF	TGCGCCAGCAGCCCTCGACAGGATAATTCACCCCTCCACTTT
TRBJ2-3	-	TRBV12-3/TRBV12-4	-	CASSPQGGGPDTQYF	TGTGCCAGCAGTCCTCAGGGTGGGGGCCCAGATACGCAGTATTTT
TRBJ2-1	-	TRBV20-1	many	CSARGTLSYNEQFF	TGCAGTGCTAGAGGAACCCTCTCCTACAATGAGCAGTTCTTC
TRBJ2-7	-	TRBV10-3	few	CAISESRTVFYEQYF	TGTGCCATCAGTGAGTCACGGACAGTGTTCTACGAGCAGTACTTC
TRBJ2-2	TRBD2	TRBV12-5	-	CASGLTPDGRGYTGELFF	TGTGCTAGTGGTTTGACTCCGGACGGGAGGGGTTACACCGGGGAGCTGTTTTTT
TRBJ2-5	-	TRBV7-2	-	CASSKWETQYF	TGTGCCAGCAGCAAGTGGGAGACCCAGTACTTC
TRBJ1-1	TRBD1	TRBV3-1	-	CASSQRGQFTEAFF	TGTGCCAGCAGCCAAAGGGGACAGTTTACTGAAGCTTTCTTT
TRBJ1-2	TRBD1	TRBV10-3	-	CASSGQDYGYTF	TGTGCCAGCTCCGGACAGGACTATGGCTACACCTTC
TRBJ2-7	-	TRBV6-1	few	CASSLGVAREQYF	TGTGCCAGTTCGTTGGGGGTCGCGCGTGAGCAGTACTTC
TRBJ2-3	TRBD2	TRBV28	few	CASSLTSGKRTDTQYF	TGTGCCAGCAGTTTGACTAGCGGGAAACGCACAGATACGCAGTATTTT
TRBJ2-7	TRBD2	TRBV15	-	CATRASGNYEQYF	TGTGCCACCAGGGCTAGCGGGAACTACGAGCAGTACTTC
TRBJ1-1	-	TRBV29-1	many	CSVGNTEAFF	TGCAGCGTTGGAAACACTGAAGCTTTCTTT
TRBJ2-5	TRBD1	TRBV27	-	CASSLSTGVGEETQYF	TGTGCCAGCAGTTTATCGACAGGGGTGGGTGAGGAGACCCAGTACTTC
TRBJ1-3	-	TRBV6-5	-	CASSVLSIGTTLGNTIYF	TGTGCCAGCTCGGTACTGAGTATCGGGACCACTCTGGGAAACACCATATATTTT
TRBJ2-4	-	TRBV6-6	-	CASSYFESSNIQYF	TGTGCCAGCAGTTATTTTGAGTCAAGTAACATTCAGTACTTC
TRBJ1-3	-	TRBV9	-	CASSEVNIRSGNTIYF	TGTGCCAGCAGCGAAGTTAACATCCGCTCTGGAAACACCATATATTTT
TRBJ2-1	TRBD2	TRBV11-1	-	CASSLDGGRRNEQFF	TGTGCCAGCAGCTTAGACGGCGGGAGAAGGAATGAGCAGTTCTTC
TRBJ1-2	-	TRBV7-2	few	CASSPGRERYGYTF	TGTGCCAGCAGCCCCGGCCGAGAGAGATATGGCTACACCTTC
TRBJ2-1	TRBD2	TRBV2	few	CASSRRLAYEQFF	TGTGCCAGCAGTCGGAGACTAGCCTATGAGCAGTTCTTC
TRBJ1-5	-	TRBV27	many	CASSLWATGGQPQHF	TGTGCCAGCAGTTTATGGGCGACTGGGGGACAGCCCCAGCATTTT
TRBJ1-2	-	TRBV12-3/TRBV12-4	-	CASSFGESGHFYGYTF	TGTGCCAGCAGTTTTGGCGAATCGGGACACTTCTATGGCTACACCTTC
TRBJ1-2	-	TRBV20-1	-	CSARDGRGPGKGYTF	TGCAGTGCTAGAGATGGAAGGGGCCCGGGGAAGGGCTACACCTTC